This T cell receptor (beta chain) was captured in a study of cytomegalovirus exposure and HLA in healthy donors. The study, taken as a whole, reports: TCR beta sequences reportedly predicted the HLA-A and HLA-B alleles of most subjects accurately. For most TCR beta V segments, an earlier analysis put the productive rate at about 90% or about 30% of the time. V- and J-gene trimming in TCR beta was tied to a missense DCLRE1C variant by an analysis performed later. A later analysis associated around 17,000 TCR beta sequences with HLA alleles at a 0.05 false discovery rate.

This clone was seen more than once but under ten times. Its antigen remains unidentified. The PCR contained 60 Vbeta and 13 Jbeta primers. Clones were sequenced by immunoSEQ multiplex PCR, and TCRdb holds only the in-frame ones, with some missing. The sample shows fewer than 150,000 clones, approximately 80% of them seen only once. The CDR3 runs to 13 residues. Deletions cut 1 base from V and 12 bases from J, with 12 bases between. From germline, CDR1 is MNHEY and CDR2 SMNVEV (reference sequence). This clonotype originated in a man younger than 40 in good health and CMV-seronegative. The sample consisted of PBMCs. The chain links TRBV27 to TRBJ1-4; D not resolved. CDR3 bases: TGTGCCAGCAGTTTATTGGCAGCAGAGGAACTGTTTTTT. Translating gives CASSLLAAEELFF. Filled out from reference TRBV27 and TRBJ1-4, the complete variable domain reads EAQVTQNPRYLITVTGKKLTVTCSQNMNHEYMSWYRQDPGLGLRQIYYSMNVEVTDKGDVPEGYKVSRKEKRNFPLILESPSPNQTSLYFCASSLLAAEELFFGSGTQLSVL.